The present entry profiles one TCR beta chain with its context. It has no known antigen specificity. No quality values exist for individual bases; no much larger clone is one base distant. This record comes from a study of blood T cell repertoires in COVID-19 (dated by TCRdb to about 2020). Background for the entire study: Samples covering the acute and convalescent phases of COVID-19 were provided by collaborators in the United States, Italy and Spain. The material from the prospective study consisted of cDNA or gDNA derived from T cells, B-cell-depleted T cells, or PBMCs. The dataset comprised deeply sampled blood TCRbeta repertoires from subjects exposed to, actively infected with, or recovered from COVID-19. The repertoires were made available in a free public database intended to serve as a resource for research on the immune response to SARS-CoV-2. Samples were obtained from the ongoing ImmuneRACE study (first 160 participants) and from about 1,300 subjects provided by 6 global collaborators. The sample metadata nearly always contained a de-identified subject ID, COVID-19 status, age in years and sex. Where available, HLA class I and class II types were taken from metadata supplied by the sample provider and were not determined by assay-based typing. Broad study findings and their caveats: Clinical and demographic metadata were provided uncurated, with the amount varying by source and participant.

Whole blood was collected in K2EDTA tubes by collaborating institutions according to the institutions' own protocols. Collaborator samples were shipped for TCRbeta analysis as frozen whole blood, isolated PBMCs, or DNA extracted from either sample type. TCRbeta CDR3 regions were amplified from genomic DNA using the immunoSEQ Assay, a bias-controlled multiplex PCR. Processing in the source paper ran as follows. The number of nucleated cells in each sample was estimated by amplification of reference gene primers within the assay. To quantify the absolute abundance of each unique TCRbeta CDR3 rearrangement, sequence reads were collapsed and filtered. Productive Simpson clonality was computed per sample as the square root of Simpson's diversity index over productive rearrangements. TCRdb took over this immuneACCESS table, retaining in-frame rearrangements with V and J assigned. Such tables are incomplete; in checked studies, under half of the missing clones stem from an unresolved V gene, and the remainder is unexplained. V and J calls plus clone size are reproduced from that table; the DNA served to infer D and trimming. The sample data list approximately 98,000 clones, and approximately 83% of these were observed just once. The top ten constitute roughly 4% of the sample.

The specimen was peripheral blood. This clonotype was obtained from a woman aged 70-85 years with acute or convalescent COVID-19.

The nucleotide sequence reads as follows: TGCGCCAGCAGCTCCACTGTGGACACTGAAGCTTTCTTT. The translation is CASSSTVDTEAFF. The chain couples TRBV5-1 to TRBJ1-1; there is no confident call for the D gene. CDR1 and CDR2, looked up from the germline V gene, are SGHRS and YFSETQ. CDR3 length: 13 amino acids, cysteine to phenylalanine. Left in the record is the CDR3 DNA by itself, 39 bases read in frame from the first base. The junction carries 9 bases between V and J, which are trimmed by 3 bases and 3 bases respectively. The full variable domain, completed from the reference TRBV5-1 and TRBJ1-1 proteins outside the CDR3, reads KAGVTQTPRYLIKTRGQQVTLSCSPISGHRSVSWYQQTPGQGLQFLFEYFSETQRNKGNFPGRFSGRQFSNSRSEMNVSTLELGDSALYLCASSSTVDTEAFFGQGTRLTVV.